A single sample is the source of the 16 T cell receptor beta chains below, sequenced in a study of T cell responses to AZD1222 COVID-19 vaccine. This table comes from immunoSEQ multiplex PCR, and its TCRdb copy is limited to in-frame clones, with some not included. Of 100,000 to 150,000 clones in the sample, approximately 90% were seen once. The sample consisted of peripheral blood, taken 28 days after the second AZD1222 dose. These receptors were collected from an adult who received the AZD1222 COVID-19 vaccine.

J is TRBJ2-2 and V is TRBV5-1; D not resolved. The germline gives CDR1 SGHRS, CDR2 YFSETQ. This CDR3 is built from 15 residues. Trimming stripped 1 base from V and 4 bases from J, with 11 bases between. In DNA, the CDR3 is TGCGCCAGCAGCTTGTCAGCGTCTGGCACCGGGGAGCTGTTTTTT. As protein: CASSLSASGTGELFF.

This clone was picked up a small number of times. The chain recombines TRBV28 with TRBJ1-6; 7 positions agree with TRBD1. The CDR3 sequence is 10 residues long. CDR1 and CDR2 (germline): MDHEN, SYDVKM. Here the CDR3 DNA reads TGTTTCAGGGGGGATTCACCCCTCCACTTT. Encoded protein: CFRGDSPLHF.

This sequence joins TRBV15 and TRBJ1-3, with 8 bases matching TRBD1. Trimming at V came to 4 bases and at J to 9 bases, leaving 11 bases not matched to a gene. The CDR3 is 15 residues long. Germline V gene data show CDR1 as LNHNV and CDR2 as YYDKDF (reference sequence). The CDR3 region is CATSKRRDRLPTIYF. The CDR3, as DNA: TGTGCCACCAGCAAACGCCGGGACAGGCTACCCACCATATATTTT.

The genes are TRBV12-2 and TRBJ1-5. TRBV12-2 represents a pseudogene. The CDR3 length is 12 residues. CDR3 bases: TGTGCAAGTCGCCCCCTTAAAAAGCCCCAGCATTTT. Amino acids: CASRPLKKPQHF.

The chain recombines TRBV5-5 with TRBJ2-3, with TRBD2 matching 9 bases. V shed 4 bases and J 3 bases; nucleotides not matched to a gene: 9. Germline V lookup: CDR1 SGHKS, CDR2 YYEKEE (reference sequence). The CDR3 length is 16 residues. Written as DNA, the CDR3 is TGTGCCAGCAGCCCCGGGGGGCTAGCGGGAACAGATACGCAGTATTTT. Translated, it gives CASSPGGLAGTDTQYF.

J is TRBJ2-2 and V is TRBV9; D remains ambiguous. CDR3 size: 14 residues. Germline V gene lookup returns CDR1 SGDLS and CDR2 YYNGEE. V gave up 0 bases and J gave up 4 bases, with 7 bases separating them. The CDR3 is CASSVEWGTGELFF. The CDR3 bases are TGTGCCAGCAGCGTAGAATGGGGCACCGGGGAGCTGTTTTTT. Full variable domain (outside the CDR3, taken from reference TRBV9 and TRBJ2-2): DSGVTQTPKHLITATGQRVTLRCSPRSGDLSVYWYQQSLDQGLQFLIQYYNGEERAKGNILERFSAQQFPDLHSELNLSSLELGDSALYFCASSVEWGTGELFFGEGSRLTVL.

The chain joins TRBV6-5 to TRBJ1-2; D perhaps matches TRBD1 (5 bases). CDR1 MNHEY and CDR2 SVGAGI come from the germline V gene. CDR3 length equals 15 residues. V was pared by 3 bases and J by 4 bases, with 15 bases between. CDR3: CASSYSQGDTYGYTF. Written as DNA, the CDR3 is TGTGCCAGCAGTTATTCGCAGGGCGATACCTATGGCTACACCTTC.

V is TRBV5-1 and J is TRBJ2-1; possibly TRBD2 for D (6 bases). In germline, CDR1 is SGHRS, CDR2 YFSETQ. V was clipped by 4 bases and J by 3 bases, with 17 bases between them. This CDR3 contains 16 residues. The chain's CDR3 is CASSPLVAGLYNEQFF. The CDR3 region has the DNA TGCGCCAGCAGCCCGCTAGTGGCGGGGCTCTACAATGAGCAGTTCTTC. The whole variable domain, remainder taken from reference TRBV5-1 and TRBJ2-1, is KAGVTQTPRYLIKTRGQQVTLSCSPISGHRSVSWYQQTPGQGLQFLFEYFSETQRNKGNFPGRFSGRQFSNSRSEMNVSTLELGDSALYLCASSPLVAGLYNEQFFGPGTRLTVL.

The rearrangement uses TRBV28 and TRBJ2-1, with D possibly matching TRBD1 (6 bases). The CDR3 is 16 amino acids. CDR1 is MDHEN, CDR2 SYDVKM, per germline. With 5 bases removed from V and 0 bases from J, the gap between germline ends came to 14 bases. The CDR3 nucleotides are TGTGCCAGCAGTCCAAGTCCAGGGGTCTCCTACAATGAGCAGTTCTTC. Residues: CASSPSPGVSYNEQFF. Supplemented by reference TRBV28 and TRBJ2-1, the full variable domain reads DVKVTQSSRYLVKRTGEKVFLECVQDMDHENMFWYRQDPGLGLRLIYFSYDVKMKEKGDIPEGYSVSREKKERFSLILESASTNQTSMYLCASSPSPGVSYNEQFFGPGTRLTVL.

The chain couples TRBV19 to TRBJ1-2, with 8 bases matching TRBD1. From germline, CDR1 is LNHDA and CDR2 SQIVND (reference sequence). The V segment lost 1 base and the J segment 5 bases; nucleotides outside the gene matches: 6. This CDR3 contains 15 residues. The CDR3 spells CASSIGRDRLYGYTF. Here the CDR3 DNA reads TGTGCCAGTAGTATAGGTCGGGACAGGCTATATGGCTACACCTTC.

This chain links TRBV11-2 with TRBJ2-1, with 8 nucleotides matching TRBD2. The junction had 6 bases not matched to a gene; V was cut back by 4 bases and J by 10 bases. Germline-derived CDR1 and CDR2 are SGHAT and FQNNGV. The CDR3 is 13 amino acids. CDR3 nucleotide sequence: TGTGCCAGCAGCTCGAGCGGGGGCTGGGAGCAGTTCTTC. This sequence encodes CASSSSGGWEQFF. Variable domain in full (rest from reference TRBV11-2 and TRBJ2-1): EAGVAQSPRYKIIEKRQSVAFWCNPISGHATLYWYQQILGQGPKLLIQFQNNGVVDDSQLPKDRFSAERLKGVDSTLKIQPAKLEDSAVYLCASSSSGGWEQFFGPGTRLTVL.

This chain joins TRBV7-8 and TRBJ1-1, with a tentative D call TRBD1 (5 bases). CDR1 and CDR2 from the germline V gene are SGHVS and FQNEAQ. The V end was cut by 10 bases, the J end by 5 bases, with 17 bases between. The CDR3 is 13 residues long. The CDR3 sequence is CATTGTSLTEAFF. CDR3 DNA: TGTGCCACCACCGGGACTAGTTTGACTGAAGCTTTCTTT.

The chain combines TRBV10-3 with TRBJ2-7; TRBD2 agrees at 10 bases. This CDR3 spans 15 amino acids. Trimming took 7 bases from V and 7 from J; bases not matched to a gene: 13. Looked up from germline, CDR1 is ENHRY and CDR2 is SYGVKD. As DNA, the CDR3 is TGTGCCATCACGGGGCTAGCGGGAGAAGTGGGTGAGCAGTACTTC. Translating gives CAITGLAGEVGEQYF.

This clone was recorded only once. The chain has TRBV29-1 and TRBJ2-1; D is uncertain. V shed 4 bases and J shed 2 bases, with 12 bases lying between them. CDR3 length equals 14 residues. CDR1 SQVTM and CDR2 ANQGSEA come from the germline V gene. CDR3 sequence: CSVGGPNPYNEQFF. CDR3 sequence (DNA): TGCAGCGTTGGCGGCCCCAACCCCTACAATGAGCAGTTCTTC.

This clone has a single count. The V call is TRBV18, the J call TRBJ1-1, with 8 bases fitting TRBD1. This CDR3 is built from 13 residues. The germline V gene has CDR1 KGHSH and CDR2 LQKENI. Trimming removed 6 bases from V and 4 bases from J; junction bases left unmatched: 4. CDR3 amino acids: CASSPDRGTEAFF. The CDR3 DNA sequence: TGTGCCAGCTCTCCAGACAGGGGCACTGAAGCTTTCTTT.

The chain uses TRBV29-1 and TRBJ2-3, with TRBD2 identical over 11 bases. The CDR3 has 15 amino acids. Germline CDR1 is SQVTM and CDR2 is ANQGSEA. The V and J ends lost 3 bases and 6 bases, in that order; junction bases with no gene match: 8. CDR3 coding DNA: TGCAGCGTTGAGTGGACTAGCGGGCCGGGGGATACGCAGTATTTT. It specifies CSVEWTSGPGDTQYF.